Sequencing of this T cell receptor (beta chain) was carried out in a study of early T cells in non-severe SARS-CoV-2 infection (dated by TCRdb to the early 2020s). In the study overall: Because TCR sequencing was done on bulk RNA from unsorted whole blood, the alpha and beta chains could not be paired. What the authors observed across the whole study: VDJdb matching was skewed toward anti-spike CD8 responses and likely underestimated virus-specific expansions by missing private and CD4 specificities.

With regard to this clonotype: Its antigen target is currently unknown. No base quality information exists; no much larger clone differs at one position.

Relative to germline, V is 4 bases shorter and J is 2 bases shorter, with 14 bases between their ends. The CDR1 and CDR2 encoded by the germline V gene are MDHEN and SYDVKM. The CDR3 numbers 15 residues from cysteine through phenylalanine. Just the 45-base CDR3 DNA is kept, in frame starting at base 1. Library construction relied on 5' RACE. Sequenced using a NextSeq 500. The TCR library protocol attached unique molecular identifiers to individual cDNA molecules to correct for sequencing error and PCR bias. Both TCR alpha and beta chains were sequenced, and tight co-correlation was observed between alpha and beta sequence abundances in each sample. As for the authors' bioinformatics: Decombinator V4 was used to perform V gene, J gene and CDR3 annotation of TCR sequences. Expanded TCRs were defined as changing significantly between any two time points under a Poisson model with p below 0.0001. TCR abundances were normalised to the total number of TCRs sequenced in each sample and reported as counts per million. MAIT TCRs were defined by TRAV1-2 paired with TRAJ12, TRAJ20 or TRAJ33, and iNKT TCRs by TRAV10 paired with TRAJ18. VDJdb, accessed 1 November 2021, was searched for CMV, EBV and SARS-CoV-2 annotated TCRs, excluding TCRs annotated for multiple antigens. TCRdb itself trimmed the public reads at Q25 with fastp, ran MiXCR and retained productive beta chains. Rows merge per CDR3 protein into single entries with the most common DNA and genes. V and J calls and clone size were set by TCRdb, not the authors. This sample lists just under 60,000 distinct CDR3 sequences; approximately 7.7% were detected once. The leading ten clones occupy under 3.5% of the sample.

The study was a case-control design nested within a healthcare worker cohort in London, UK, with weekly nasopharyngeal swab PCR tests and blood sampling. Healthcare workers were recruited during the week of the UK lockdown, between 23 and 31 March 2020, and followed weekly for up to roughly 15 weeks. The sample consisted of whole blood. The sequence derives from an adult who was a healthcare worker with PCR-confirmed SARS-CoV-2 infection or an uninfected control (not recorded which). Rearrangement joined TRBV28 to TRBJ1-2; tentative D gene TRBD1, with 5 bases matching. The CDR3 is CASSSRELSNYGYTF. The bases read TGTGCCAGCAGTTCCAGGGAGTTGTCAAACTATGGCTACACCTTC.